This TCR beta chain appears in the sequencing data of a study of T cell repertoires in cytomegalovirus infection. Each CDR3 protein is one row after TCRdb ran MiXCR on the reads. This table holds 310,000 or so distinct CDR3 sequences, roughly 23% found once. The V gene's germline CDR1 is SGHTA and CDR2 FQGNSA. This CDR3 is built from 17 residues. The trim removed 2 bases at V and 7 bases at J, leaving 13 bases unmatched. Specimen: PBMCs. This sequence joins TRBV7-2 and TRBJ2-1; 8 bases are shared with TRBD1. The source of this sequence is a human donor in good health (CMV status not recorded). Some clones in this sample may be carry-over from other donors' samples. CDR3 loop: CASSLPSYGTGINEQFF. The CDR3 DNA is TGTGCCAGCAGCTTACCCTCCTACGGGACAGGAATAAATGAGCAGTTCTTC. The full variable domain, with the rest looked up from reference TRBV7-2 and TRBJ2-1, is GAGVSQSPSNKVTEKGKDVELRCDPISGHTALYWYRQSLGQGLEFLIYFQGNSAPDKSGLPSDRFSAERTGGSVSTLTIQRTQQEDSAVYLCASSLPSYGTGINEQFFGPGTRLTVL.